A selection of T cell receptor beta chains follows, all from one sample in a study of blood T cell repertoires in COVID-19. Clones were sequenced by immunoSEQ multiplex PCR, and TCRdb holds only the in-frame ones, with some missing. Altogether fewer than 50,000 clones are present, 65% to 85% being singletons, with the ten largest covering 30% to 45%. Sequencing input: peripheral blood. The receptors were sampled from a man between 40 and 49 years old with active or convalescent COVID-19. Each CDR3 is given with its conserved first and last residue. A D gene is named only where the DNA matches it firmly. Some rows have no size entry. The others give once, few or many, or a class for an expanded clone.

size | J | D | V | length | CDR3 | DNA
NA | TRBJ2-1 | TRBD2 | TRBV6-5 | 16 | CASSYEAGAPYNEQFF | TGTGCCAGCAGTTACGAGGCGGGAGCCCCCTACAATGAGCAGTTCTTC
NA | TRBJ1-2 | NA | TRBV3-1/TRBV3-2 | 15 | CASSHYGTFNYGYTF | TGTGCCAGCAGCCATTATGGGACATTCAACTATGGCTACACCTTC
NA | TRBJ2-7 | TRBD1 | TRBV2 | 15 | CASSGDSIFVAEQYF | TGTGCCAGCAGTGGGGACAGTATTTTTGTCGCCGAGCAGTACTTC
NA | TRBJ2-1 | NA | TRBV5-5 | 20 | CASSWVHRAKASSTYNEQFF | TGTGCCAGCAGCTGGGTGCACAGGGCCAAGGCGTCCTCGACCTACAATGAGCAGTTCTTC
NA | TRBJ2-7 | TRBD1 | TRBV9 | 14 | CASSGDRAGYEQYF | TGTGCCAGCAGCGGCGACAGGGCTGGCTACGAGCAGTACTTC
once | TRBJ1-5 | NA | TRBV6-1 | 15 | CASSEGGGVDQPQHF | TGTGCCAGCAGTGAAGGGGGGGGCGTAGATCAGCCCCAGCATTTT
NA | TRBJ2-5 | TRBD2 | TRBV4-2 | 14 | CASSTSGGQETQYF | TGTGCCAGCTCGACTAGCGGGGGCCAAGAGACCCAGTACTTC
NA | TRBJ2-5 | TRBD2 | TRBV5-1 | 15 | CASSLAGGGQETQYF | TGCGCCAGCAGCTTGGCCGGGGGGGGTCAAGAGACCCAGTACTTC
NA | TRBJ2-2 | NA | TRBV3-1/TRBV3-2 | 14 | CASSQGVNTGELFF | TGTGCCAGCAGCCAGGGAGTTAACACCGGGGAGCTGTTTTTT
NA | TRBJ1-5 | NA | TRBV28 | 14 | CASSYVAGNQPQHF | TGTGCCAGCAGTTATGTGGCAGGAAATCAGCCCCAGCATTTT
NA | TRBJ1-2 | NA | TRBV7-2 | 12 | CASSLEQEGYTF | TGTGCCAGCAGCTTAGAACAGGAGGGCTACACCTTC
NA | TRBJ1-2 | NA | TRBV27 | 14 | CASRQAGLFYGYTF | TGTGCCAGTCGACAGGCAGGTCTCTTCTATGGCTACACCTTC
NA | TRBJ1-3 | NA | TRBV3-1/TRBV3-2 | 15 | CASSQSDTVGNTIYF | TGTGCCAGCAGCCAAAGTGATACGGTTGGAAACACCATATATTTT
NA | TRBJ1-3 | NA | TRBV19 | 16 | CASSNEVMAGWNTIYF | TGTGCCAGTAGTAATGAAGTAATGGCAGGGTGGAACACCATATATTTT
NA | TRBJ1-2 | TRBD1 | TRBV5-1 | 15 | CASRKGQGAIYGYTF | TGCGCCAGCAGAAAGGGACAGGGGGCAATCTATGGCTACACCTTC
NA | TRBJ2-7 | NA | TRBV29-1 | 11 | CSALDSYEQYF | TGCAGCGCCCTGGACAGCTACGAGCAGTACTTC
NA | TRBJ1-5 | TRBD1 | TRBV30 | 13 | CAWSATGGQPQHF | TGTGCCTGGAGTGCTACAGGGGGTCAGCCCCAGCATTTT
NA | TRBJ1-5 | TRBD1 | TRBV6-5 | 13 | CAGSGTDDQPQHF | TGTGCCGGATCCGGGACAGATGATCAGCCCCAGCATTTT
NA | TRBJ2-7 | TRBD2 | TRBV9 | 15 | CASSVEGLASYEQYF | TGTGCCAGCAGCGTAGAGGGACTAGCCTCCTACGAGCAGTACTTC
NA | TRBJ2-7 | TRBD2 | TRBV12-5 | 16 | CASGLPLAGGAYEQYF | TGTGCTAGTGGTTTGCCACTAGCGGGAGGGGCCTACGAGCAGTACTTC
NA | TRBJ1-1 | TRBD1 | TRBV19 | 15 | CASSTGDRMNTEAFF | TGTGCCAGTAGTACCGGGGACAGAATGAACACTGAAGCTTTCTTT
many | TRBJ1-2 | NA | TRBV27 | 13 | CASRLGGDYGYTF | TGTGCCAGCAGACTGGGAGGGGACTATGGCTACACCTTC
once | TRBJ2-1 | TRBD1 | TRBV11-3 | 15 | CASSLGTAMQGEQFF | TGTGCCAGCAGCTTGGGGACAGCAATGCAGGGTGAGCAGTTCTTC
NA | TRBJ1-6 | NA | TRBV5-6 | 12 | CASSLTATALTF | TGTGCCAGCAGCTTGACTGCGACAGCCCTCACTTTT
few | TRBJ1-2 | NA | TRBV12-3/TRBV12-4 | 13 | CASSSYLEWGYTF | TGTGCCAGCAGTTCCTACCTCGAGTGGGGCTACACCTTC
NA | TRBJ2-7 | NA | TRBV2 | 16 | CASSRSSVSGPYEQYF | TGTGCCAGCAGCCGTTCTAGCGTATCGGGCCCCTACGAGCAGTACTTC
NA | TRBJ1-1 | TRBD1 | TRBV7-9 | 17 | CASSLGQGGLMNTEAFF | TGTGCCAGCAGCCTGGGACAGGGGGGACTTATGAACACTGAAGCTTTCTTT
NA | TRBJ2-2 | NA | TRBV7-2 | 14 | CASSPRWGAGELFF | TGTGCCAGCAGCCCTCGATGGGGGGCCGGGGAGCTGTTTTTT
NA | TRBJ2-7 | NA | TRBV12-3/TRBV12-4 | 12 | CASSMRGDEQYF | TGTGCCAGCAGTATGCGAGGAGACGAGCAGTACTTC
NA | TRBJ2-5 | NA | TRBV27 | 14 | CASRGGALGGTQYF | TGTGCCAGTAGAGGGGGGGCACTGGGGGGGACCCAGTACTTC
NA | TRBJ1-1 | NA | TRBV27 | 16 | CASSASSRVMNTEAFF | TGTGCCAGCAGTGCATCCTCCAGGGTCATGAACACTGAAGCTTTCTTT
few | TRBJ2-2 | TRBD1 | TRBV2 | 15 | CASRPGQGNTGELFF | TGTGCCAGCAGGCCGGGACAGGGGAACACCGGGGAGCTGTTTTTT
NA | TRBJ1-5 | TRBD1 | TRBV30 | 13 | CAWAGQGGEPQHF | TGTGCCTGGGCCGGACAGGGCGGTGAGCCCCAGCATTTT
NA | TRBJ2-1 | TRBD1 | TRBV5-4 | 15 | CASSSSGQGINEQFF | TGTGCCAGCAGCTCTTCGGGACAGGGTATCAATGAGCAGTTCTTC
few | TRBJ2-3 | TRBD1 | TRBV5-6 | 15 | CASSFGDRARDTQYF | TGTGCCAGCAGCTTTGGGGACAGGGCTAGAGATACGCAGTATTTT
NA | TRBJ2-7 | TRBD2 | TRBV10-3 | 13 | CAIRPSGVYEQYF | TGTGCCATCAGGCCTAGCGGGGTCTACGAGCAGTACTTC
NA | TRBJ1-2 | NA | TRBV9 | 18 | CASSVGSGGVGRYYGYTF | TGTGCCAGCAGCGTAGGGTCCGGTGGAGTGGGGAGGTACTATGGCTACACCTTC
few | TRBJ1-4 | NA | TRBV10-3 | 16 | CAISERTEATNEKLFF | TGTGCCATCAGTGAGCGGACAGAGGCAACTAATGAAAAACTGTTTTTT
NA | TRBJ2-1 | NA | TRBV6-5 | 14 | CASSYAGLNNEQFF | TGTGCCAGCAGTTACGCGGGACTTAACAATGAGCAGTTCTTC
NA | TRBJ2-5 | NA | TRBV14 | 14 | CASSQVTPVETQYF | TGTGCCAGCAGCCAAGTGACTCCCGTTGAGACCCAGTACTTC
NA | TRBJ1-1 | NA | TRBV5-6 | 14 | CASSFLTGNTEAFF | TGTGCCAGCAGCTTCCTGACGGGGAACACTGAAGCTTTCTTT
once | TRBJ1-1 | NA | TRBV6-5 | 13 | CASRTYRNTEAFF | TGTGCCAGCAGGACGTACAGGAACACTGAAGCTTTCTTT
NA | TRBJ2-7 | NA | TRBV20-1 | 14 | CSASPLTGLREQYF | TGCAGTGCTAGTCCCCTCACAGGCTTACGGGAGCAGTACTTC
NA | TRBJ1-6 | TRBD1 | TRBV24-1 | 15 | CATSAGQGYNSPLHF | TGTGCCACCAGTGCAGGACAGGGGTATAATTCACCCCTCCACTTT
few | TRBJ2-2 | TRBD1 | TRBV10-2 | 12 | CASRDRVGELFF | TGCGCCAGCAGGGACAGGGTTGGGGAGCTGTTTTTT
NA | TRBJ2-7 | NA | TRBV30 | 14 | CAWSLRGLSYEQYF | TGTGCCTGGAGCCTACGGGGACTCTCCTACGAGCAGTACTTC
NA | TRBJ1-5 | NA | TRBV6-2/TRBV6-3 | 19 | CASSFTRATGGYSNQPQHF | TGTGCCAGCAGTTTTACCCGGGCCACTGGAGGTTATAGCAATCAGCCCCAGCATTTT
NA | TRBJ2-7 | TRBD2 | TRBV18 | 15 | CASSSDSGSGHEQYF | TGTGCCAGCTCATCTGATAGCGGGAGCGGCCACGAGCAGTACTTC
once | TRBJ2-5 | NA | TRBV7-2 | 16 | CASSLVVLPGQETQYF | TGTGCCAGCAGCTTAGTGGTTCTCCCGGGGCAAGAGACCCAGTACTTC
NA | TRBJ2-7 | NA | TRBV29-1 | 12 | CSVAVQGYEQYF | TGCAGCGTTGCGGTCCAGGGCTACGAGCAGTACTTC
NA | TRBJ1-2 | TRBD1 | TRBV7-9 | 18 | CASSLAFSGTGIQYGYTF | TGTGCCAGCAGCTTAGCCTTTTCCGGGACAGGAATTCAATATGGCTACACCTTC
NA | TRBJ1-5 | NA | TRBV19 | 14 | CASSMRRLVWPQHF | TGTGCCAGTAGTATGCGGAGGTTGGTTTGGCCCCAGCATTTT
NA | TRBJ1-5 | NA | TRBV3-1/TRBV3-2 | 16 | CASSQELTVSNQPQHF | TGTGCCAGCAGCCAAGAACTGACAGTTAGCAATCAGCCCCAGCATTTT
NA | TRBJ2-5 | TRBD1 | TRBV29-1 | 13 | CSLRQGDQETQYF | TGCAGCCTTCGACAGGGGGACCAAGAGACCCAGTACTTC
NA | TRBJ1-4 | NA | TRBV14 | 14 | CASSLGGTNEKLFF | TGTGCCAGCAGCCTGGGGGGGACTAATGAAAAACTGTTTTTT
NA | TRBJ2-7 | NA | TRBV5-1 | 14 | CASSLAGSSYEQYF | TGCGCCAGCAGCTTGGCAGGTAGCTCCTACGAGCAGTACTTC
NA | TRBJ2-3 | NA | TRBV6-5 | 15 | CATASSIPSTDTQYF | TGTGCCACTGCCTCTAGTATCCCTAGCACAGATACGCAGTATTTT
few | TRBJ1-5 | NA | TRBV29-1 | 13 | CSVEFGSGQPQHF | TGCAGCGTTGAGTTTGGCTCGGGTCAGCCCCAGCATTTT
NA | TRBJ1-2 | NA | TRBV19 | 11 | CASRGQNGYTF | TGTGCCAGTAGAGGACAGAATGGCTACACCTTC
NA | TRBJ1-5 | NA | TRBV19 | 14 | CASTQGTGNQPQHF | TGTGCCAGTACTCAGGGCACGGGCAATCAGCCCCAGCATTTT